The clone carrying this TCR beta chain showed up just a few times. Its specificity is unknown. One entry per CDR3 protein results from TCRdb running MiXCR on the reads. This table holds some 110,000 distinct CDR3 sequences, about 32% found once. V shed 2 bases, J shed 5 bases, and the junction held 9 bases outside the gene matches. The CDR3 length is 17 residues. Germline-derived CDR1 and CDR2 are MGHRA and YSYEKL. This specimen comes from a study of T cell repertoires in cytomegalovirus infection. In the study overall: It was recently identified HLA-C-restricted and well-studied HLA-B-restricted CMV epitopes that the study used. CMV infection together with matching HLA type was indicated by public TCR beta signatures.

Study results and caveats: Individuals carrying CMV plus the relevant HLA were identified by cumulative frequency of public TCR beta families. There were HLA-C-restricted CMV-specific TCR beta clonotypes dominating the ex vivo response.

This specimen consisted of CD8+ T cells from cultured PBMCs, obtained from culture after CMV antigen stimulation. This receptor was obtained from a human donor in good health (CMV status not recorded). Some clones in this sample may be carry-over from other donors' samples. The rearrangement links TRBV4-1 to TRBJ2-1; 10 nucleotides line up with TRBD2. Written as DNA, the CDR3 is TGCGCCAGCAGCCAACCTCACAGCGGGGGGGCCCACAATGAGCAGTTCTTC. The encoded protein is CASSQPHSGGAHNEQFF.